What follows describes a single TCR beta chain. No antigen is known for it. Treatment given: oral pan-JAK inhibitor, 5-10 mg twice daily. RNA, once extracted, was reverse transcribed into cDNA for use as the sequencing template. Libraries were prepared by immunoSEQ multiplex PCR; TCRdb keeps only in-frame clonotypes and omits some of them. The repertoire holds about 110,000 clones, 84% seen once, with 20% to 25% in the top ten. This record comes from a study of CD8+ T cells in alopecia areata. Points from the study as a whole: Tofacitinib significantly decreased scalp clonality and expanded CD8+ clones among top 100. Many of the expanded lesional clones endured in scalp and blood while on tofacitinib.

The CDR3 contains 13 residues. V was clipped by 10 bases and J by 3 bases, with 13 bases between them. Per the germline V gene, CDR1 is MNHNY and CDR2 is SVGAGI (reference sequence). This TCR was recovered from a human donor with alopecia areata. Source: CD8+ T cells sorted from blood, taken at week 24, from a patient treated with tofacitinib. The chain is built from TRBV6-6 and TRBJ1-5; a weak D match, TRBD1 (5 bases). This CDR3 is CATAAGTNQPQHF. In nucleotides, the CDR3 is TGTGCCACCGCCGCAGGGACCAATCAGCCCCAGCATTTT.